One and the same sample provided the 19 T cell receptor beta chains below, sequenced in a study of cytomegalovirus exposure and HLA in healthy donors. Here immunoSEQ multiplex PCR was the method, and the copy in TCRdb shows in-frame clones only, minus some. This repertoire shows about 250,000 clones, roughly 89% found once; its top ten account for around 2.6%. Input material: PBMCs. Receptor source: a man aged 18 to 30 in good health and CMV-seronegative.

The chain is built from TRBV5-8 and TRBJ2-3, with 7 positions matching TRBD1. CDR3 length equals 15 residues. Trimming removed 4 bases from V and 2 bases from J; junction bases left unmatched: 7. Germline assignment: CDR1 SGHTS and CDR2 YDEGEE. The CDR3, as DNA: TGTGCCAGCAGCCCGGGACAGATAATCACAGATACGCAGTATTTT. This sequence encodes CASSPGQIITDTQYF.

The chain recombines TRBV9 with TRBJ1-1; tentatively, D is TRBD1 (6 bases). Per the germline V gene, CDR1 is SGDLS and CDR2 is YYNGEE. The V end was cut by 0 bases, the J end by 0 bases, with 12 bases between. The CDR3 extends over 16 amino acids. The CDR3 DNA is TGTGCCAGCAGCGTAGCGGGACATCTATTGAACACTGAAGCTTTCTTT. It translates to CASSVAGHLLNTEAFF.

The chain carries TRBV5-1 and TRBJ2-5; maybe TRBD2 (6 bases). Germline V gene data show CDR1 as SGHRS and CDR2 as YFSETQ. The length of the CDR3 is 14 residues. V lost 4 bases and J 5 bases, leaving 15 bases between the germline ends. CDR3 nucleotide sequence: TGCGCCAGCAGCCCTTCGGAGGGGTACGAGACCCAGTACTTC. It encodes CASSPSEGYETQYF.

A note on this clone: Different DNA sequences within this sample yield the same CDR3. J is TRBJ2-7 and V is TRBV11-2, with no clear D. This CDR3 comprises 13 residues. Trimming took off 1 base at V and 3 bases at J, with 7 bases between the two ends. Germline CDR1 and CDR2: SGHAT and FQNNGV. The DNA for the CDR3 is TGTGCCAGCAGCTTAGGGGCAGTCTACGAGCAGTACTTC. Amino acids: CASSLGAVYEQYF.

CDR3 sequence: CASSFPGREYEQFF. As DNA, the CDR3 is TGCGCCAGCAGCTTCCCGGGCAGGGAATATGAGCAGTTCTTC. The rearrangement links TRBV5-1 to TRBJ2-1; maybe TRBD1 (5 bases). Germline loops: CDR1 SGHRS, CDR2 YFSETQ. This CDR3 contains 14 residues. The ends were cut back, 2 bases at V and 8 bases at J, with 14 bases in the middle.

The gene calls are TRBV7-9 and TRBJ1-2; 8 bases map to TRBD1. Unmatched junction bases numbered 12, after V lost 5 bases and J lost 1 base. This CDR3 comprises 17 residues. The germline gives CDR1 SEHNR, CDR2 FQNEAQ (reference sequence). The DNA for the CDR3 is TGTGCCAGCAGCACACCCGGGACAGGAGGACGTAACTATGGCTACACCTTC. Translation: CASSTPGTGGRNYGYTF.

V gene TRBV5-1 combines with J gene TRBJ2-7, with TRBD1 matching 8 bases. The germline CDR1 and CDR2 sequences are SGHRS and YFSETQ. The CDR3 totals 13 residues. V dropped 3 bases and J dropped 5; count of bases not matched to a gene: 4. The CDR3 spells CASSYTGGHEQYF. Written as DNA, the CDR3 is TGCGCCAGCAGCTACACAGGGGGGCACGAGCAGTACTTC.

The CDR3 here is CASSVVGGGTEAFF. In DNA, the CDR3 is TGTGCCAGCAGCGTAGTAGGTGGGGGGACTGAAGCTTTCTTT. The rearrangement joins TRBV9 to TRBJ1-1; TRBD1 is a possible D gene (5 bases). With 0 bases removed from V and 5 bases from J, the gap between germline ends came to 11 bases. Germline V CDR1 and CDR2: SGDLS, YYNGEE. The CDR3 covers 14 residues.

This rearrangement joins TRBV5-1 to TRBJ2-1, with D maybe TRBD1 (6 bases). Germline V gene data show CDR1 as SGHRS and CDR2 as YFSETQ. The V and J ends lost 1 base and 3 bases respectively, with 14 bases between them. CDR3 length equals 16 residues. This CDR3 is CASSLWSGEGYNEQFF. CDR3 coding DNA: TGCGCCAGCAGCTTGTGGTCAGGGGAAGGCTACAATGAGCAGTTCTTC.

This clone was seen just once. The same CDR3 also results from other DNA sequences found in this sample. V usage is TRBV27 and J usage is TRBJ2-7, with D tentatively TRBD1 (6 bases). V was pared by 5 bases and J by 0 bases, with 8 bases between. Germline assignment: CDR1 MNHEY and CDR2 SMNVEV (reference sequence). The CDR3 has 13 amino acids. This CDR3 reads CASSPRGSYEQYF. The CDR3 DNA sequence: TGTGCCAGCAGTCCCAGGGGCTCCTACGAGCAGTACTTC.

The gene calls are TRBV6-5 and TRBJ1-2; D possibly corresponds to TRBD1 (6 bases). The CDR3 consists of 13 residues. With 6 bases removed from V and 2 bases from J, the gap between germline ends came to 10 bases. CDR1 is MNHEY and CDR2 is SVGAGI in the germline V gene. The CDR3 reads CASSPQGNYGYTF. DNA for the CDR3: TGTGCCAGCAGCCCCCAGGGGAACTATGGCTACACCTTC.

The CDR3 here is CASSRDGGRTEAFF. The CDR3 DNA is TGTGCCAGCAGTCGGGACGGTGGGAGGACTGAAGCTTTCTTT. The genes are TRBV2 and TRBJ1-1; TRBD1 is a possible D gene (5 bases). This CDR3 is built from 14 residues. V gave up 5 bases and J gave up 5 bases, with 15 bases separating them. Germline CDR1 reads SNHLY; CDR2 reads FYNNEI.

This chain joins TRBV27 and TRBJ1-1; D is uncertain. The germline gives CDR1 MNHEY, CDR2 SMNVEV (reference sequence). Trimming pared 2 bases from V and 11 bases from J, leaving 9 bases between. The CDR3 contains 11 residues. The CDR3 protein is CASSLPGFAFF. Here the CDR3 DNA reads TGTGCCAGCAGTTTACCCGGGTTCGCTTTCTTT.

V is TRBV7-2 and J is TRBJ2-5; tentative D call: TRBD2 (6 bases). The germline CDR1 and CDR2 sequences are SGHTA and FQGNSA. V lost 3 bases and J lost 5, with 13 bases in between. This CDR3 has 14 amino acids. The CDR3 nucleotides read TGTGCCAGCAGCTTTTCGGTAGCGGATGAGACCCAGTACTTC. Amino acids: CASSFSVADETQYF.

This clone has a handful of counts. The gene calls are TRBV19 and TRBJ1-3, with D perhaps matching TRBD1 (6 bases). Germline CDR1 LNHDA, CDR2 SQIVND (reference sequence). This CDR3 region has 14 residues. V was clipped by 3 bases and J by 4 bases, with 10 bases between them. The CDR3 sequence is CASSMTGTGNTIYF. The CDR3 DNA reads as TGTGCCAGTAGTATGACAGGAACGGGAAACACCATATATTTT.

The CDR3 protein is CASNPSGDPYNEQFF. The CDR3 DNA reads TGTGCCAGCAACCCTAGCGGAGACCCCTACAATGAGCAGTTCTTC. The V call is TRBV7-9, the J call TRBJ2-1, with 7 bases aligning to TRBD2. V shed 7 bases, J shed 2 bases, and the junction held 8 bases outside the gene matches. The germline V gene encodes CDR1 SEHNR and CDR2 FQNEAQ (reference sequence). The CDR3 is 15 amino acids.

The gene calls are TRBV7-8 and TRBJ2-5, with TRBD1 as a possible D gene (6 bases). V gave up 1 base and J gave up 1 base, with 16 bases separating them. Germline loops: CDR1 SGHVS, CDR2 FQNEAQ. CDR3 length: 17 residues. For the CDR3, the DNA is TGTGCCAGCAGCTTAGGATTGTTTTACAGGGCCCAAGAGACCCAGTACTTC. Translated: CASSLGLFYRAQETQYF.

The V gene is TRBV6-1, the J gene TRBJ2-5; no reliable D call. Looked up from germline, CDR1 is MNHNS and CDR2 is SASEGT. The CDR3 consists of 9 residues. The chain's CDR3 is CVGEKTQYF. The DNA of the CDR3 is TGTGTCGGAGAGAAGACCCAGTACTTC.

The V gene is TRBV4-1, the J gene TRBJ2-7, with TRBD1 matching 9 bases. The CDR3 totals 14 residues. CDR1 and CDR2 (germline): MGHRA, YSYEKL. With 4 bases clipped from V and 3 bases from J, the junction kept 4 bases outside the gene matches. In DNA, the CDR3 is TGCGCCAGCAGCCCCAGGGACAGGGTCTACGAGCAGTACTTC. This encodes CASSPRDRVYEQYF.